Each of the 19 T cell receptor beta chains below was sequenced from the same sample in a study of Graves' ophthalmopathy and Graves' hyperthyroidism. The TCR beta CDR3 regions underwent amplification from RNA transcripts. First-round RT-PCR used HTBI primers; second-round multiplex PCR followed. Each CDR3 protein is one row after TCRdb ran MiXCR on the multiplex PCR reads. The table has 300,000 or so distinct CDR3 sequences, under 20% seen once. The material sequenced was peripheral blood. Receptor source: an adult man with Graves' ophthalmopathy.

This clonotype was seen ten or more times. This chain links TRBV7-2 with TRBJ2-7; 13 bases agree with TRBD2. This CDR3 region has 16 residues. V was pared by 5 bases and J by 9 bases, with 13 bases of the junction left unmatched. The germline CDR1 and CDR2 sequences are SGHTA and FQGNSA. The CDR3 DNA reads as TGTGCCAGCAGCCGCGGGCCGGGACTAGCGGGAAATCGGCAGTACTTC. Encoded protein: CASSRGPGLAGNRQYF.

This clonotype was seen ten or more times. V usage is TRBV6-5 and J usage is TRBJ2-5; D may be TRBD2 (7 bases). CDR1 and CDR2 (germline): MNHEY, SVGAGI. The CDR3 has 17 amino acids. Trimming pared 0 bases from V and 7 bases from J, leaving 21 bases between. CDR3 sequence (DNA): TGTGCCAGCAGTTACTCGGGGGGGGCCTTGAGGCTGGGGACCCAGTACTTC. Amino acid sequence: CASSYSGGALRLGTQYF.

The J gene is TRBJ2-7, the V gene TRBV20-1; D tentatively fits TRBD1 or TRBD2 (5 bases each). Germline CDR1 reads DFQATT; CDR2 reads SNEGSKA (reference sequence). Trimming shortened V by 6 bases and J by 4 bases, and 19 bases separated the two germline ends. CDR3 length equals 14 residues. For the CDR3, the DNA is TGCAGTGCCAAACCGGGGTTGGGGCCTTACGAGCAGTACTTC. Translation: CSAKPGLGPYEQYF.

This clonotype was seen many times. This rearrangement joins TRBV29-1 to TRBJ1-2; tentatively, D is TRBD1 (5 bases). The CDR3 totals 12 residues. Between the trimmed V and J ends, which lost 4 bases and 8 bases, there was a span of 14 bases. CDR1 SQVTM and CDR2 ANQGSEA come from the germline V gene. The DNA of the CDR3 is TGCAGCGTTGGCCCGCAGGGCGGAGGCTACACCTTC. It encodes CSVGPQGGGYTF. The whole variable domain, filled in from reference TRBV29-1 and TRBJ1-2, reads SAVISQKPSRDICQRGTSLTIQCQVDSQVTMMFWYRQQPGQSLTLIATANQGSEATYESGFVIDKFPISRPNLTFSTLTVSNMSPEDSSIYLCSVGPQGGGYTFGSGTRLTVV.

In this sample, this clonotype turned up many times. J is TRBJ2-2 and V is TRBV6-4; 15 positions agree with TRBD2. With V trimmed by 5 bases and J by 1 base, 8 bases remained unmatched. This CDR3 contains 19 residues. Germline V gene lookup returns CDR1 MRHNA and CDR2 SNTAGT. DNA for the CDR3: TGTGCCAGCAGTCCTACCGAGGGACTAGCGGGGGGGAACACCGGGGAGCTGTTTTTT. This sequence encodes CASSPTEGLAGGNTGELFF.

In this sample, this clonotype turned up many times. The gene calls are TRBV28 and TRBJ1-2; TRBD1 matches at 9 bases. CDR3 length: 15 amino acids. Germline V gene sequence: CDR1 MDHEN, CDR2 SYDVKM. J gave up 6 bases and V 6 bases, and 11 bases lay outside the gene matches. The CDR3 DNA reads as TGTGCCAGCAGCCCATCTCCGGGACAGGGCGATGGCTACACCTTC. Translating it yields CASSPSPGQGDGYTF.

This clonotype was observed at least ten times. This chain joins TRBV2 and TRBJ2-7; 8 nucleotides line up with TRBD1. The CDR3 is 15 amino acids. V shed 6 bases, J shed 2 bases, and the junction held 9 bases outside the gene matches. Germline lookup yields CDR1 SNHLY and CDR2 FYNNEI. CDR3 DNA sequence: TGTGCCAGCAGCTTCGACAGGGGAATCACCTACGAGCAGTACTTC. This encodes CASSFDRGITYEQYF.

This clonotype was counted many times. The V gene is TRBV20-1, the J gene TRBJ2-6; 13 positions match TRBD2. The CDR3 has 18 residues. Germline assignment: CDR1 DFQATT and CDR2 SNEGSKA (reference sequence). J gave up 2 bases and V 4 bases, and 8 bases lay outside the gene matches. The CDR3 sequence: CSANTRTSGSPGANVLTF. The CDR3 DNA follows: TGCAGTGCTAATACCCGGACTAGCGGGAGCCCTGGGGCCAACGTCCTGACTTTC.

At least ten counts were recorded for this clonotype. A much larger clone sits a single nucleotide away, making a read error possible. The V gene is TRBV15, the J gene TRBJ2-7, with 9 bases that match TRBD2. CDR1 and CDR2 from the germline V gene are LNHNV and YYDKDF (reference sequence). CDR3 length equals 15 residues. The junction had 3 bases not matched to a gene; V was cut back by 1 base and J by 2 bases. CDR3 DNA: TGTGCCACCAGCAGAGGGGCGGGAGGGCCCTACGAGCAGTACTTC. Protein product: CATSRGAGGPYEQYF.

The gene calls are TRBV3-1 and TRBJ2-5; D call uncertain. The CDR3 has 13 residues. Germline lookup yields CDR1 LGHDT and CDR2 YNNKEL (reference sequence). The V end lost 1 base, the J end lost 5 bases, and 8 bases lay between the germline ends. The CDR3 spells CASSQGRRETQYF. The CDR3 DNA reads TGTGCCAGCAGCCAAGGCAGACGGGAGACCCAGTACTTC.

The rearrangement joins TRBV28 to TRBJ2-5, with a weak D call TRBD1 (6 bases). Germline V gene data show CDR1 as MDHEN and CDR2 as SYDVKM. This CDR3 region has 13 residues. V shed 7 bases and J shed 5 bases, with 14 bases lying between them. The CDR3 spells CASIDWGQETQYF. Here the CDR3 DNA reads TGTGCCAGCATCGACTGGGGGCAGGAGACCCAGTACTTC.

This clonotype was counted at least ten times. The genes are TRBV3-1 and TRBJ1-2; no clear D gene. CDR3 length: 14 residues. Trimming stripped 4 bases from V and 0 bases from J, with 9 bases between. In germline, CDR1 is LGHDT, CDR2 YNNKEL (reference sequence). The CDR3 DNA reads TGTGCCAGCAGCCCCCCGCGGTCTAACTATGGCTACACCTTC. As protein: CASSPPRSNYGYTF.

This clonotype was detected many times. V is TRBV7-9 and J is TRBJ1-2, with TRBD1 identical over 9 bases. The length of the CDR3 is 13 residues. V was pared by 6 bases and J by 10 bases, with 9 bases of the junction left unmatched. Germline V gene sequence: CDR1 SEHNR, CDR2 FQNEAQ (reference sequence). In DNA form, the CDR3 reads TGTGCCAGCAGTCCCCGGGACAGGGCTGACTACACCTTC. Its protein product is CASSPRDRADYTF.

This clonotype appeared many times. Since the CDR3 does not end with the conserved phenylalanine or tryptophan, this likely comes from a read error. The chain couples TRBV6-1 to TRBJ1-2; 8 nucleotides match TRBD1. Trimming at V came to 5 bases and at J to 2 bases, leaving 4 bases not matched to a gene. The CDR3 totals 14 residues. Germline V gene lookup returns CDR1 MNHNS and CDR2 SASEGT. The CDR3 sequence: CASSTRDRNYGYTL. Written as DNA, the CDR3 is TGTGCCAGCAGTACCCGGGACAGGAACTATGGCTACACCCTC.

This clonotype was picked up many times. J is TRBJ1-1 and V is TRBV3-1; TRBD1 agrees at 8 bases. Germline CDR1 reads LGHDT; CDR2 reads YNNKEL (reference sequence). After removal of 2 bases from V and 7 bases from J, the junction contained 3 bases not matched to a gene. The CDR3 is 13 residues long. In nucleotides, the CDR3 is TGTGCCAGCAGCCAAAAAACAGGGGGTGAAGCTTTCTTT. Residues: CASSQKTGGEAFF.

The chain joins TRBV29-1 to TRBJ2-2; 13 bases map to TRBD2. The CDR3 loop spans 16 amino acids. Germline assignment: CDR1 SQVTM and CDR2 ANQGSEA. The junction had 10 bases not matched to a gene; V was cut back by 7 bases and J by 5 bases. The CDR3 DNA follows: TGCAGCGCCGTACTAGCGGGAGGGCTTTCAACCGGGGAGCTGTTTTTT. It yields the protein CSAVLAGGLSTGELFF.

On this clonotype itself: This may be a read error, as it is one base from a much larger clone. The rearrangement links TRBV5-5 to TRBJ1-1, with D tentatively TRBD1 (5 bases). The length of the CDR3 is 12 residues. The V gene lost 2 bases and the J gene lost 5 bases, with 7 bases spanning the gap. Per the germline V gene, CDR1 is SGHKS and CDR2 is YYEKEE (reference sequence). The CDR3 DNA reads as TGTGCCAGCAGCTTTTACAGGACTGAAGCTTTCTTT. Amino acid sequence: CASSFYRTEAFF.

In its sample, this clonotype was seen many times. The chain couples TRBV7-9 to TRBJ2-7, with 11 bases identical to TRBD1. V shed 6 bases and J 2 bases; nucleotides not matched to a gene: 9. CDR1 SEHNR and CDR2 FQNEAQ come from the germline V gene (reference sequence). This CDR3 has 16 residues. As DNA, the CDR3 is TGTGCCAGCAGTCAGAGACCGGGACAGGGGGCCTACGAGCAGTACTTC. Protein product: CASSQRPGQGAYEQYF.

This clonotype has a count of ten or more. The chain joins TRBV9 to TRBJ2-7; tentatively, D is TRBD1 or TRBD2 (6 bases each). The CDR3 spans 15 residues. CDR1 is SGDLS and CDR2 is YYNGEE in the germline V gene. Trimming pared 0 bases from V and 3 bases from J, leaving 13 bases between. CDR3 in DNA: TGTGCCAGCAGCGTAGATTGGGGGGCTAGCTACGAGCAGTACTTC. It yields the protein CASSVDWGASYEQYF. Using reference TRBV9 and TRBJ2-7 for the parts outside the CDR3, the full variable domain is DSGVTQTPKHLITATGQRVTLRCSPRSGDLSVYWYQQSLDQGLQFLIQYYNGEERAKGNILERFSAQQFPDLHSELNLSSLELGDSALYFCASSVDWGASYEQYFGPGTRLTVT.